This T cell receptor (beta chain) was sequenced for a study of Graves' ophthalmopathy and Graves' hyperthyroidism. Study-level findings and limits: The model's prediction of ophthalmopathy progression had approximately 68% sensitivity and 72% to 80% specificity.

CDR3 length equals 18 residues. The ends were cut back, 1 base at V and 6 bases at J, with 24 bases in the middle. The germline V gene has CDR1 LNHNV and CDR2 YYDKDF (reference sequence). This clonotype appeared many times. Its antigen is as yet unknown. Fresh peripheral blood (about 10 ml) yielded the PBMCs. From RNA, the CDR3 regions of TCR beta chains were amplified and sequenced. RT-PCR in the first round used HTBI primers; a second-round multiplex PCR followed. MiXCR, applied by TCRdb to the multiplex PCR reads, yields one record per CDR3 protein. The sample contains a few hundred thousand distinct CDR3 sequences, just over 15% of which appear only once.

The sample taken for sequencing was peripheral blood. This clonotype originated in a young woman with stable Graves' hyperthyroidism. The gene calls are TRBV15 and TRBJ1-2; tentative D call: TRBD1 (6 bases). DNA for the CDR3: TGTGCCACCAGCAGAGGGATGACCAGTGGAGGGGACACGGATGGCTACACCTTC. Translation: CATSRGMTSGGDTDGYTF. Filled out from reference TRBV15 and TRBJ1-2, the complete variable domain reads DAMVIQNPRYQVTQFGKPVTLSCSQTLNHNVMYWYQQKSSQAPKLLFHYYDKDFNNEADTPDNFQSRRPNTSFCFLDIRSPGLGDTAMYLCATSRGMTSGGDTDGYTFGSGTRLTVV.